Listed below are T cell receptor beta chains from one sample, sequenced in a study of siplizumab effects on memory and regulatory T cells. Libraries were prepared by immunoSEQ multiplex PCR; TCRdb keeps only in-frame clonotypes and omits some of them. Among over 100,000 clones listed, 90% to 95% were seen once. The sample taken for sequencing was non-Treg CD4+ T cells sorted from blood. The receptors were gathered from a human donor in good health. CDR3s include the opening cysteine and the closing phenylalanine or tryptophan. Each record gives: J gene, D gene, V gene, clone size, CDR3 protein, CDR3 DNA. The D gene is left open where the match is weak. Expanded clones get a size class; other rows say once, few or many, or leave the size out.

TRBJ1-1	NA	TRBV19	NA	CASSMRRATEAFF	TGTGCCAGTAGTATGCGCAGGGCCACTGAAGCTTTCTTT
TRBJ1-6	TRBD1	TRBV29-1	NA	CSVREQGVDSPLHF	TGCAGCGTCCGCGAGCAGGGGGTAGATTCACCCCTCCACTTT
TRBJ1-3	NA	TRBV2	NA	CASSSSGSGNTIYF	NA
TRBJ2-5	TRBD1	TRBV5-1	NA	CASSKGQGGETQYF	TGCGCCAGCAGCAAGGGACAGGGTGGAGAGACCCAGTACTTC
TRBJ1-6	NA	TRBV7-3	NA	CASSSTGQVNSPLHF	TGTGCCAGCAGCTCCACGGGGCAGGTTAATTCACCCCTCCACTTT
TRBJ2-1	TRBD1	TRBV7-8	NA	CASSLSPGQGSYNEQFF	TGTGCCAGCAGCTTGTCGCCGGGACAGGGGTCCTACAATGAGCAGTTCTTC
TRBJ2-7	NA	TRBV28	NA	CASSFREYEQYF	TGTGCCAGCAGTTTTCGGGAGTACGAGCAGTACTTC
TRBJ2-3	NA	TRBV9	NA	CASSVALPVAGRTDTQYF	TGTGCCAGCAGCGTAGCCCTACCGGTGGCGGGGCGCACAGATACGCAGTATTTT
TRBJ1-2	TRBD1	TRBV10-3	NA	CAISEDAGGQSGYTF	TGTGCCATCAGTGAGGATGCAGGGGGCCAAAGTGGCTACACCTTC
TRBJ1-2	NA	TRBV29-1	NA	CSVGSLNYGYTF	TGCAGCGTTGGGAGCCTTAACTATGGCTACACCTTC
TRBJ2-4	TRBD2	TRBV7-3	once	CASSLSTSGGPQNIQYF	TGTGCCAGCAGCTTATCTACTAGCGGGGGTCCCCAAAACATTCAGTACTTC
TRBJ1-4	NA	TRBV12-5	NA	CASGLDNPLSQYMGEKLFF	TGTGCTAGTGGTTTGGATAACCCCCTCTCCCAGTATATGGGGGAAAAACTGTTTTTT
TRBJ1-6	NA	TRBV10-3	NA	CAISSPGRDSPLHF	TGTGCCATCAGCTCACCGGGACGGGATTCACCCCTCCACTTT
TRBJ2-3	TRBD2	TRBV10-2	NA	CASRELAGGSDTQYF	TGCGCCAGCAGGGAACTAGCGGGGGGATCAGATACGCAGTATTTT
TRBJ1-1	TRBD1	TRBV7-9	NA	CASSLTQDRGPFF	TGTGCCAGCAGCTTAACACAGGACAGGGGACCTTTCTTT
TRBJ1-5	NA	TRBV19	once	CASKGQVLNQPQHF	TGTGCCAGTAAGGGACAAGTACTCAATCAGCCCCAGCATTTT
TRBJ2-1	NA	TRBV10-3	NA	CATHPGDYNEQFF	TGTGCCACTCACCCGGGTGACTACAATGAGCAGTTCTTC
TRBJ2-1	TRBD2	TRBV9	once	CASSVSGGSRNEQFF	TGTGCCAGCAGCGTTAGCGGGGGCTCAAGGAATGAGCAGTTCTTC
TRBJ2-3	NA	TRBV4-3	once	CASSRQGLDTQYF	TGCGCCAGCAGCCGGCAGGGCCTAGATACGCAGTATTTT
TRBJ1-3	NA	TRBV18	NA	CASSPPSVDTIYF	TGTGCCAGCTCACCACCGTCCGTGGACACCATATATTTT
TRBJ2-7	NA	TRBV23-1	NA	CASRKEGINSYEQYF	TGCGCCAGCAGGAAGGAAGGGATCAACTCCTACGAGCAGTACTTC
TRBJ2-5	NA	TRBV28	NA	CASSPSWNQETQYF	TGTGCCAGCAGTCCCTCTTGGAATCAAGAGACCCAGTACTTC
TRBJ1-6	NA	TRBV5-1	once	CASSLVGTTWGSPLHF	TGCGCCAGCAGCTTGGTAGGCACCACCTGGGGTTCACCCCTCCACTTT
TRBJ2-2	TRBD1	TRBV25-1	NA	CASSGQGAAGELFF	TGTGCCAGCAGTGGGCAGGGGGCAGCCGGGGAGCTGTTTTTT
TRBJ2-3	NA	TRBV6-6	once	CASSYPHLGSDTQYF	TGTGCCAGCAGTTACCCCCACCTTGGCTCCGATACGCAGTATTTT
TRBJ1-5	NA	TRBV6-1	NA	CASSEFGRGNPQPQHF	TGTGCCAGCAGTGAGTTTGGCAGGGGAAACCCTCAGCCCCAGCATTTT
TRBJ2-5	NA	TRBV10-1	once	CASSRQIQETQYF	TGCGCCAGCAGTAGACAAATTCAAGAGACCCAGTACTTC
TRBJ2-4	NA	TRBV7-4	NA	CASSLGPCLAKNIQYF	TGTGCCAGCAGCTTAGGGCCTTGTCTAGCCAAAAACATTCAGTACTTC
TRBJ2-2	TRBD1	TRBV6-4	once	CASRDRANTGELFF	TGTGCCAGCAGAGACAGGGCGAACACCGGGGAGCTGTTTTTT
TRBJ2-3	NA	TRBV4-1	NA	CASSHRTGQSSTDTQYF	TGCGCCAGCAGCCACAGAACAGGACAATCTAGCACAGATACGCAGTATTTT
TRBJ1-3	NA	TRBV5-1	NA	CASSLGDTIYF	TGCGCCAGCAGCTTGGGGGACACCATATATTTT
TRBJ1-2	NA	TRBV19	NA	CASSPQTGGYTF	TGTGCCAGTAGTCCCCAAACGGGCGGCTACACCTTC
TRBJ1-1	NA	TRBV7-9	once	CASSLLRVNTEAFF	TGTGCCAGCAGCCTCCTCAGGGTGAACACTGAAGCTTTCTTT
TRBJ1-5	NA	TRBV30	once	CAWTGKAGHQPQHF	TGTGCCTGGACAGGGAAGGCCGGGCATCAGCCCCAGCATTTT
TRBJ2-3	TRBD2	TRBV6-4	few	CASSDSSGGADTQYF	TGTGCCAGCAGTGACTCTAGCGGGGGGGCAGATACGCAGTATTTT
TRBJ1-2	TRBD1	TRBV30	once	CAWIRPPRQGVRFYGYTF	TGTGCCTGGATTCGCCCTCCGAGACAGGGGGTTAGATTCTATGGCTACACCTTC
TRBJ1-2	TRBD1	TRBV12-5	NA	CASGLKAGGNYGYTF	TGTGCTAGTGGTTTGAAGGCAGGGGGTAACTATGGCTACACCTTC
TRBJ1-3	NA	TRBV6-6	NA	CASRDGSGNTIYF	TGTGCCAGCAGAGACGGCTCTGGAAACACCATATATTTT
TRBJ1-1	NA	TRBV7-8	NA	CASSPARETEAFF	TGTGCCAGCAGTCCCGCCAGGGAGACTGAAGCTTTCTTT
TRBJ2-3	NA	TRBV2	NA	CASSRTDTQYF	TGTGCCAGCAGCCGCACAGATACGCAGTATTTT
TRBJ2-1	NA	TRBV6-1	NA	CASSVISGANNEQFF	TGTGCCAGCAGTGTAATATCCGGGGCCAACAATGAGCAGTTCTTC
TRBJ2-7	NA	TRBV9	NA	CASSPRGEEQYF	TGTGCCAGCAGCCCGAGGGGGGAGGAGCAGTACTTC
TRBJ1-1	NA	TRBV4-3	NA	CASSQNQDTEAFF	TGCGCCAGCAGCCAAAACCAGGACACTGAAGCTTTCTTT
TRBJ1-6	NA	TRBV5-4	NA	CASSLPGPTNNSPLHF	TGTGCCAGCAGCTTGCCTGGGCCCACTAATAATTCACCCCTCCACTTT
TRBJ2-7	NA	TRBV5-5	NA	CASSLWPREGNSYEQYF	TGTGCCAGCAGCTTATGGCCCAGAGAGGGGAACTCCTACGAGCAGTACTTC
TRBJ2-7	NA	TRBV6-1	once	CASTQGAYEQYF	TGTGCCAGCACCCAAGGGGCCTACGAGCAGTACTTC
TRBJ2-1	NA	TRBV20-1	NA	CRGDGYNEQFF	TGCAGAGGAGACGGGTACAATGAGCAGTTCTTC
TRBJ1-6	TRBD1	TRBV19	NA	CASSTGTAVDSPLHF	TGTGCCAGTAGTACAGGGACAGCGGTAGATTCACCCCTCCACTTT
TRBJ1-4	NA	TRBV7-2	NA	CASSSRGGSTNEKLFF	TGTGCCAGCAGCTCCCGAGGGGGGTCAACTAATGAAAAACTGTTTTTT
TRBJ1-1	NA	TRBV29-1	once	CSVVWGLDTEAFF	TGCAGCGTTGTTTGGGGGCTGGACACTGAAGCTTTCTTT
TRBJ2-7	TRBD1	TRBV28	NA	CASSRPGQGAYEQYF	TGTGCCAGCAGCCGACCGGGACAGGGGGCATACGAGCAGTACTTC
TRBJ2-5	NA	TRBV28	once	CARRRAGETQYF	TGTGCCAGAAGAAGGGCCGGGGAGACCCAGTACTTC
TRBJ1-4	TRBD1	TRBV5-5	NA	CASSLVTFLDREGEKLFF	TGTGCCAGCAGCTTGGTGACCTTTCTAGACAGGGAGGGGGAAAAACTGTTTTTT